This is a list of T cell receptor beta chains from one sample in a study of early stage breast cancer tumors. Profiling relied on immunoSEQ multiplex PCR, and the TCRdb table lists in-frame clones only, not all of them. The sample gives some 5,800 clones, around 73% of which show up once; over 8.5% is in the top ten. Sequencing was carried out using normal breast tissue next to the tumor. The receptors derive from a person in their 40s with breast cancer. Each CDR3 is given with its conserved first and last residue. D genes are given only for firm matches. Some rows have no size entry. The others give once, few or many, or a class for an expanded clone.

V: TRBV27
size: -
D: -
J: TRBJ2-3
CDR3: CASSPPVGGRRDTQYF
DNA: TGTGCCAGCAGTCCCCCTGTGGGGGGGCGGCGAGATACGCAGTATTTT

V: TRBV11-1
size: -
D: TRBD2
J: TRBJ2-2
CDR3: CASSPGLAGVSTGELFF
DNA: TGTGCCAGCAGCCCGGGACTAGCGGGAGTCTCAACCGGGGAGCTGTTTTTT

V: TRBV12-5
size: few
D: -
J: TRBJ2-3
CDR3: CASPGGRPQVRDTQYF
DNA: TGTGCTAGCCCCGGCGGACGACCCCAAGTTAGAGATACGCAGTATTTT

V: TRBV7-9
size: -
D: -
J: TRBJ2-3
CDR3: CASSLDIGDTQYF
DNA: TGTGCCAGCAGCTTAGATATCGGAGATACGCAGTATTTT

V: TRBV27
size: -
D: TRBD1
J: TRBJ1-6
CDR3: CASSLYGQDYPLHF
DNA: TGTGCCAGCAGTTTATATGGACAGGACTATCCCCTCCACTTT

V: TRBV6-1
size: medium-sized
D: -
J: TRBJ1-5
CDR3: CASSEGGTSQPQHF
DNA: TGTGCCAGCAGTGAGGGGGGGACGAGTCAGCCCCAGCATTTT

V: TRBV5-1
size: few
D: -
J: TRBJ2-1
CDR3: CASSDQVSSYNEQFF
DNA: TGCGCCAGCAGCGACCAGGTTAGCTCCTACAATGAGCAGTTCTTC

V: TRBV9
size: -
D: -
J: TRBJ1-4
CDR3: CASSAAEGRATNEKLFF
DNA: TGTGCCAGCAGCGCCGCTGAGGGGCGCGCAACTAATGAAAAACTGTTTTTT

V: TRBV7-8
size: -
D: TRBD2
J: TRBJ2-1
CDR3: CASSPFGRGSSYNEQFF
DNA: TGTGCCAGCAGCCCCTTCGGGCGGGGGAGCTCCTACAATGAGCAGTTCTTC

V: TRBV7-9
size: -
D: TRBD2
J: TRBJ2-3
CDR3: CASSPDGTSGRAGTDTQYF
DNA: TGTGCCAGCAGCCCCGATGGGACTAGCGGGAGGGCCGGTACAGATACGCAGTATTTT

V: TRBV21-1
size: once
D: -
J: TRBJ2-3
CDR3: CASSKEGLAALGAGTDTQYF
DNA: TGTGCCAGCAGCAAAGAGGGACTAGCGGCCCTAGGAGCTGGCACAGATACGCAGTATTTT

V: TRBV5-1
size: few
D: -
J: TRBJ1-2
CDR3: CASREQVGPNYGYTF
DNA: TGCGCCAGCCGGGAACAAGTAGGCCCAAACTATGGCTACACCTTC

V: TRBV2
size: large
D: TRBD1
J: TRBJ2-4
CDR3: CASRTGTGGNIQYF
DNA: TGTGCCAGTCGTACCGGGACAGGGGGAAACATTCAGTACTTC

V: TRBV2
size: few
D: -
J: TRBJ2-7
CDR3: CASSDRAYEQYF
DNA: TGTGCCAGCAGTGACAGGGCCTACGAGCAGTACTTC

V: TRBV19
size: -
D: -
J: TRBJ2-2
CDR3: CASSIVGIKGELFF
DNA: TGTGCCAGTAGTATTGTGGGCATTAAGGGGGAGCTGTTTTTT

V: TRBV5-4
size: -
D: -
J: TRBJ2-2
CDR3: CASSFLVSGELFF
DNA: TGTGCCAGCAGCTTCCTAGTATCCGGGGAGCTGTTTTTT

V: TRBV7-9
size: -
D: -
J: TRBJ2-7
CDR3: CASSLGYSEGDEQYF
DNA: TGTGCCAGCAGCTTAGGTTACTCTGAGGGAGACGAGCAGTACTTC

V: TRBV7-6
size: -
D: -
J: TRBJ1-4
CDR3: CASSLEVSVEKLFF
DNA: TGTGCCAGCAGCTTAGAAGTGTCGGTTGAAAAACTGTTTTTT

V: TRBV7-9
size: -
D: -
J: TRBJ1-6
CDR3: CASSLEVGNSPLHF
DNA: TGTGCCAGCAGCTTAGAGGTGGGAAATTCACCCCTCCACTTT

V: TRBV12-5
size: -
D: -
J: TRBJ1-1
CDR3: CASGFGRHTEAFF
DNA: TGTGCTAGTGGTTTTGGTCGGCACACTGAAGCTTTCTTT

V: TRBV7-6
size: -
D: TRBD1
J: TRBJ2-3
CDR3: CASSSGQGSTDTQYF
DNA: TGTGCCAGCAGCTCCGGACAGGGAAGCACAGATACGCAGTATTTT

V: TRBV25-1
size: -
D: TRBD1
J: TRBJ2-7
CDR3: CASDWCQGEIDEQYF
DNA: TGTGCCAGCGACTGGTGTCAGGGGGAGATTGACGAGCAGTACTTC

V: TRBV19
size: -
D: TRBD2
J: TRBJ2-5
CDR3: CASTPGLGETQYF
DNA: TGTGCCAGTACTCCGGGACTAGGGGAGACCCAGTACTTC

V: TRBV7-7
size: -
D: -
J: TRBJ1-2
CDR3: CASSSSPASRGANGYTF
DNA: TGTGCTAGCAGCTCCAGCCCCGCCTCGCGGGGGGCGAATGGCTACACCTTC

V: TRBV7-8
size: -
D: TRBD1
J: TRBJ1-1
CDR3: CASSGQGNTEAFF
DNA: TGTGCCAGCAGCGGACAGGGGAACACTGAAGCTTTCTTT

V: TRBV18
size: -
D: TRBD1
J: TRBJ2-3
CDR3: CASSQGQGEDTQYF
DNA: TGTGCCAGCTCACAAGGACAGGGTGAAGATACGCAGTATTTT

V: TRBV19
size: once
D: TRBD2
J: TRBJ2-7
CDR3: CASSIAGGPFEQYF
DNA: TGTGCCAGTAGTATTGCGGGAGGGCCTTTCGAGCAGTACTTC

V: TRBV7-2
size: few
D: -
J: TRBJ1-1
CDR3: CASSLGGGTEAFF
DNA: TGTGCCAGCAGCTTGGGGGGGGGCACTGAAGCTTTCTTT

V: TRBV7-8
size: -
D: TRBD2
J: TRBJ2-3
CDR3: CASSSLLAGDVATDTQYF
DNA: TGTGCCAGCAGCTCCCTCCTAGCGGGAGATGTGGCCACAGATACGCAGTATTTT

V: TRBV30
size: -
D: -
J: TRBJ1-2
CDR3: CAWRPLDYGYTF
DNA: TGTGCCTGGAGGCCTTTAGACTATGGCTACACCTTC

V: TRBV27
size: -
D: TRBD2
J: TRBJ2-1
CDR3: CATKTSGRFIDEQFF
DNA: TGTGCCACCAAGACTAGCGGGAGATTTATCGATGAGCAGTTCTTC

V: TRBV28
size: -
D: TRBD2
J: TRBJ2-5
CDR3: CASSSGTSGRETQYF
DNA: TGTGCCAGCAGTTCCGGGACTAGCGGGAGAGAGACCCAGTACTTC

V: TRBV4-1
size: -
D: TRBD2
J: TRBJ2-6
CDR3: CASSQGLAGASSGANVLTF
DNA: TGCGCCAGCAGCCAGGGACTAGCGGGAGCCTCTTCTGGGGCCAACGTCCTGACTTTC

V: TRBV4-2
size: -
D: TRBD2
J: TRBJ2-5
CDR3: CASSQGGLAGRETQYF
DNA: TGTGCCAGCAGCCAAGGCGGACTAGCTGGTCGGGAGACCCAGTACTTC

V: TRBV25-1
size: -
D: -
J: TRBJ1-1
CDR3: CASSEVSLGDTEAFF
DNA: TGTGCCAGCAGTGAAGTGTCCCTCGGGGACACTGAAGCTTTCTTT

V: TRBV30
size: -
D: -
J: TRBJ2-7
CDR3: CAWSVASYEQYF
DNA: TGTGCCTGGAGTGTAGCCAGCTACGAGCAGTACTTC

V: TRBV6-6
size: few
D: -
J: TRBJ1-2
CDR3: CASSDRNYGYTF
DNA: TGTGCCAGCAGTGACAGGAACTATGGCTACACCTTC

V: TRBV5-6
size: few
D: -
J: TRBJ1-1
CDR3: CASSRLGLEAFF
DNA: TGTGCCAGCAGCCGATTAGGGCTTGAAGCTTTCTTT

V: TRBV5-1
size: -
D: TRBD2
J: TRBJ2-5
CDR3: CASKGPSGSKETQYF
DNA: TGCGCCAGCAAGGGTCCTAGCGGCTCCAAAGAGACCCAGTACTTC

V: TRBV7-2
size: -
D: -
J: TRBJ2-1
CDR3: CASSSGSYLGNEQFF
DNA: TGTGCCAGCAGCTCAGGATCATACCTCGGCAATGAGCAGTTCTTC

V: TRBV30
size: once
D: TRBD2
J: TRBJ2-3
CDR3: CAWSELAGRTDTQYF
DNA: TGTGCCTGGAGTGAACTAGCGGGCCGCACAGATACGCAGTATTTT

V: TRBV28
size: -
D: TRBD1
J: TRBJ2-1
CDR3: CASRTYGTGGTINEQFF
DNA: TGTGCCAGCAGAACATACGGGACAGGGGGCACGATTAATGAGCAGTTCTTC

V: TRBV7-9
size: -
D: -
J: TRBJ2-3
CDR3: CASSLEGSTDTQYF
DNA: TGTGCCAGCAGCTTAGAAGGTAGCACAGATACGCAGTATTTT

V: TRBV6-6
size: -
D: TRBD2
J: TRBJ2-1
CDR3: CASSYSKLAGGNEQFF
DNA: TGTGCCAGCAGTTACTCGAAACTAGCGGGAGGTAATGAGCAGTTCTTC

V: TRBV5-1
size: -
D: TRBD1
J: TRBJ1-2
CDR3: CASSLDWTGGDYGYTF
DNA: TGCGCCAGCAGCTTGGATTGGACAGGGGGGGACTATGGCTACACCTTC

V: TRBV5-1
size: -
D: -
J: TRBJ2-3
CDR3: CASSSRDTTTDTQYF
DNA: TGCGCCAGCAGCTCCCGGGACACTACCACAGATACGCAGTATTTT

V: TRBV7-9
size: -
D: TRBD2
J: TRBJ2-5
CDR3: CASSGDGGRAAETQYF
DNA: TGTGCCAGCAGCGGAGATGGCGGGAGGGCCGCCGAGACCCAGTACTTC

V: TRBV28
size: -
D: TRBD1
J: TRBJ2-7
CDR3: CASSLRTGGEQYF
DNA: TGTGCCAGCAGTTTAAGGACAGGAGGCGAGCAGTACTTC

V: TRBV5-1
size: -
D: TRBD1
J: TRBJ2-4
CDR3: CASSQLQGDIQYF
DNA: TGCGCCAGCAGCCAGTTACAGGGGGACATTCAGTACTTC

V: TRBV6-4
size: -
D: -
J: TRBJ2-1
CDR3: CAYTGAKQFF
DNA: TGTGCCTATACCGGGGCCAAGCAGTTCTTC

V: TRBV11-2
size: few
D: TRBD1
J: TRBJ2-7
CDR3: CASSLDRGREQYF
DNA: TGTGCCAGCAGCTTAGACAGGGGGCGCGAGCAGTACTTC

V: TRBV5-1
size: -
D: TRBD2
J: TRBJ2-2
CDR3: CASSLAGLAGGGTGELFF
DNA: TGCGCCAGCAGCTTGGCGGGACTAGCGGGAGGCGGAACCGGGGAGCTGTTTTTT

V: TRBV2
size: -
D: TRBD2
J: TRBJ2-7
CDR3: CASRGGVGPGYEQYF
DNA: TGTGCCAGCAGGGGGGGGGTCGGGCCTGGCTACGAGCAGTACTTC

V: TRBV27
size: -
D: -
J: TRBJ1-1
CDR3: CASWSGLNTEAFF
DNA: TGTGCCAGCTGGTCGGGGCTGAACACTGAAGCTTTCTTT

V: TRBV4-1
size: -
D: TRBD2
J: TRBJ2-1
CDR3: CASSQGRGAGAYNEQFF
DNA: TGCGCCAGCAGCCAAGGTCGAGGGGCGGGAGCCTACAATGAGCAGTTCTTC

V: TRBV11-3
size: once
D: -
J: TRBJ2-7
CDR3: CASSDSTYEQYF
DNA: TGTGCCAGCTCCGACAGTACCTACGAGCAGTACTTC